Following are 15 T cell receptor beta chains from one sample sequenced in a study of response to subunit inactivated influenza vaccine. TCRdb recomputed calls from the RT-PCR reads with MiXCR, one row per CDR3 protein. The repertoire holds about 540,000 distinct CDR3 sequences, roughly a quarter seen once, with 2.5% to 3% in the top ten. This sample was also put to use in a study of T cells expressing NK-cell markers. That paper states: Beta-chain TCR cDNA was generated via 5'RACE template switching with UMIs.

Sequences were derived from CD4+ T cells sorted from PBMCs, sampled roughly 12 days after vaccination. The receptors here all came from a man aged 45-60 years who received an inactivated influenza vaccine.

This clonotype was seen a handful of times. The chain uses TRBV3-1 and TRBJ1-5; no reliable D call. V was shortened by 4 bases and J by 0 bases, with 10 bases between the two germline ends. CDR3 length: 15 amino acids. Germline V lookup: CDR1 LGHDT, CDR2 YNNKEL (reference sequence). The CDR3 bases are TGTGCCAGCAGCCTAGGGAGGTATAGCAATCAGCCCCAGCATTTT. Amino acids: CASSLGRYSNQPQHF.

This clonotype was recorded a few times. V usage is TRBV12-3 or TRBV12-4 and J usage is TRBJ1-6; TRBD1 aligns across 9 bases. After removal of 5 bases from V and 6 bases from J, the junction contained 2 bases not matched to a gene. This CDR3 has 14 residues. The CDR3 DNA is TGTGCCAGCAGTGCGGGACAGGGTAATTCACCCCTCCACTTT. Translating gives CASSAGQGNSPLHF.

The chain is built from TRBV14 and TRBJ2-3; 7 bases agree with TRBD1. This CDR3 is 15 amino acids long. The V gene's germline CDR1 is SGHDN and CDR2 FVKESK. V shed 4 bases and J 3 bases; nucleotides not matched to a gene: 7. CDR3 coding DNA: TGTGCCAGCAGCCCAGACAGGGTAGCGACAGATACGCAGTATTTT. Protein: CASSPDRVATDTQYF.

Notes on this clonotype: Germline is not matched at one junction end, which may reflect a read error. The chain recombines TRBV30 with TRBJ2-7, with 9 bases identical to TRBD2. Germline assignment: CDR1 GTSNPN and CDR2 SVGIG (reference sequence). The CDR3 loop spans 15 amino acids. CDR3 sequence (DNA): TGTGCCTGGAGTGTATTCGGGACTAGCTCCCACGAGCAGTACTTC. Amino acid sequence: CAWSVFGTSSHEQYF.

This clonotype appeared a few times. The chain links TRBV7-9 to TRBJ2-6; TRBD1 is a possible D gene (6 bases). Germline lookup yields CDR1 SEHNR and CDR2 FQNEAQ (reference sequence). The V end lost 5 bases, the J end lost 3 bases, and 11 bases lay between the germline ends. This CDR3 spans 15 amino acids. The CDR3 sequence: CASSPDRFGANVLTF. CDR3 coding DNA: TGTGCCAGCAGCCCAGACAGGTTTGGGGCCAACGTCCTGACTTTC.

The chain recombines TRBV6-5 with TRBJ2-7; TRBD1 agrees at 9 bases. The CDR3 length is 14 residues. V lost 0 bases to trimming and J lost 11 bases; unmatched junction nucleotides: 8. Germline V gene lookup returns CDR1 MNHEY and CDR2 SVGAGI. CDR3 protein: CASSYSEGQGKKYF. CDR3 bases: TGTGCCAGCAGTTACTCGGAGGGACAGGGAAAAAAGTACTTC.

This clonotype was found a few times. The V gene is TRBV5-1, the J gene TRBJ2-2; 10 nucleotides line up with TRBD2. The CDR3 extends over 16 amino acids. The germline V gene encodes CDR1 SGHRS and CDR2 YFSETQ. The V gene end was trimmed by 3 bases and the J gene end by 4 bases; junction bases not matched to a gene: 6. The CDR3, as DNA: TGCGCCAGCAGCTCCACTCTAGCGGGGGTCACCGGGGAGCTGTTTTTT. Amino acids: CASSSTLAGVTGELFF.

This clonotype came up a few times. The CDR3 region has the DNA TGCGCCAGCAGCCAAGTTGGATTGACAGATACGCAGTATTTT. Translated, it gives CASSQVGLTDTQYF. The chain has TRBV4-3 and TRBJ2-3; the D is unclear. This CDR3 has 14 amino acids. Germline V lookup: CDR1 LGHNA, CDR2 YSLEER. V was trimmed by 1 base and J by 3 bases, leaving 8 bases between them.

This clonotype was observed many times. This chain links TRBV20-1 with TRBJ1-6; D uncertain. Germline V gives CDR1 DFQATT, CDR2 SNEGSKA (reference sequence). The CDR3 totals 10 residues. V lost 3 bases to trimming and J lost 13 bases, with 7 bases between them. This CDR3 is CSARALPLHF. The CDR3 DNA sequence: TGCAGTGCTAGGGCCCTGCCCCTCCACTTT.

This clonotype was counted between two and nine times. The chain combines TRBV20-1 with TRBJ2-3; TRBD1 aligns across 7 bases. Trimming removed 6 bases from V and 3 bases from J; junction bases left unmatched: 9. Germline assignment: CDR1 DFQATT and CDR2 SNEGSKA (reference sequence). This CDR3 has 14 amino acids. CDR3 sequence reads: CSARPTGFTDTQYF. The CDR3 bases are TGCAGTGCGCGACCGACAGGGTTTACAGATACGCAGTATTTT.

The rearrangement joins TRBV19 to TRBJ2-2; 7 bases map to TRBD2. The CDR3 contains 12 residues. Germline V CDR1 and CDR2: LNHDA, SQIVND (reference sequence). V shed 5 bases and J 9 bases; nucleotides not matched to a gene: 3. The DNA for the CDR3 is TGTGCCAGTAGTGTCGGGAGGAGGGAGCTGTTTTTT. This translates into CASSVGRRELFF.

In this sample, this clonotype turned up a few times. This chain joins TRBV30 and TRBJ2-1; a weak D match, TRBD1 (6 bases). Germline loops: CDR1 GTSNPN, CDR2 SVGIG (reference sequence). CDR3 length: 12 amino acids. The ends were cut back, 2 bases at V and 6 bases at J, with 8 bases in the middle. In DNA form, the CDR3 reads TGTGCCTGGAGTTACAGGGTCAATGAGCAGTTCTTC. Translated, it gives CAWSYRVNEQFF.

This clonotype has a handful of counts. J is TRBJ2-2 and V is TRBV4-1; D remains ambiguous. Germline V gene data show CDR1 as MGHRA and CDR2 as YSYEKL. The CDR3 sequence is 19 residues long. Trimming stripped 0 bases from V and 1 base from J, with 18 bases between. The CDR3 DNA is TGCGCCAGCAGCCAAGAAGCTATGGCAAGGCGGTTGAACACCGGGGAGCTGTTTTTT. Protein: CASSQEAMARRLNTGELFF.

The genes are TRBV11-2 and TRBJ2-5; 9 bases are a match to TRBD1. CDR3 length equals 16 residues. V lost 3 bases and J lost 1; bases outside the gene matches: 6. The germline CDR1 and CDR2 sequences are SGHAT and FQNNGV. CDR3 in amino acids: CASSFGTGGSQETQYF. CDR3 bases: TGTGCCAGCAGCTTCGGTACAGGGGGCTCCCAAGAGACCCAGTACTTC.

This clonotype appeared a few times. V is TRBV7-2 and J is TRBJ2-3, with 8 bases that match TRBD2. The V gene end was trimmed by 8 bases and the J gene end by 3 bases; junction bases not matched to a gene: 10. Germline V CDR1 and CDR2: SGHTA, FQGNSA. The length of the CDR3 is 15 residues. This CDR3 reads CASGSGGPGTDTQYF. The CDR3 nucleotides are TGTGCCAGCGGGAGCGGGGGCCCCGGGACAGATACGCAGTATTTT.